This entry describes one T cell receptor beta chain. This specimen comes from a study of blood T cell repertoires in COVID-19. Study in general: In each case, the material was cDNA or gDNA derived from T cells, B-cell-depleted T cells, or PBMCs.

Repertoires were generated with immunoSEQ multiplex PCR, while TCRdb's copy carries only in-frame clones and drops some. The repertoire holds tens of thousands of clones, with about nine tenths as singletons. The CDR3 spans 13 residues. From germline, CDR1 is MDHEN and CDR2 SYDVKM. The ends were cut back, 6 bases at V and 5 bases at J, with 13 bases in the middle. Input material: peripheral blood. The J gene is TRBJ1-2, the V gene TRBV28; D gene uncertain. The sequence was obtained from a man in his 70s with acute or convalescent COVID-19. The CDR3 is CASSSGFSYGYTF. The CDR3 coding sequence is TGTGCCAGCAGCTCAGGATTTTCGTATGGCTACACCTTC.